This passage covers 22 T cell receptor beta chains from one sample sequenced in a study of Ad26.COV2.S vaccination and SARS-CoV-2 variants. Treatment denoted: roughly 20 received Ad26.COV2.S at low or high dose, single or two shots; 5 received placebo; per-sample allocation not given. Samples came from day 63 after the first vaccine or placebo injection. Clones were sequenced by immunoSEQ multiplex PCR, and TCRdb holds only the in-frame ones, with some missing. The sample holds approximately 480,000 clones, around 88% seen once. Material: peripheral blood, obtained in a trial of Ad26.COV2.S vaccine versus placebo. These receptors all stem from a person aged 18-60 years who received the Ad26.COV2.S COVID-19 vaccine or a placebo.

The rearrangement uses TRBV5-4 and TRBJ2-3; no definite D call. Per germline, CDR1 SGHNT and CDR2 YYREEE (reference sequence). The germline V and J ends were trimmed by 4 bases and 0 bases, with 6 bases remaining between them. This CDR3 has 13 amino acids. The CDR3 DNA follows: TGTGCCAGCAGCATGTCTAGCACAGATACGCAGTATTTT. As protein: CASSMSSTDTQYF.

This clone appeared once. The CDR3 is CASSVAGGTSPYEQYF. CDR3 sequence (DNA): TGTGCCAGCAGCGTGGCCGGCGGGACTAGCCCCTACGAGCAGTACTTC. The rearrangement joins TRBV9 to TRBJ2-7; TRBD2 aligns across 9 bases. The CDR3 consists of 16 residues. The trim removed 2 bases at V and 2 bases at J, leaving 8 bases unmatched. Germline CDR1 and CDR2: SGDLS and YYNGEE. Looking up the rest from reference TRBV9 and TRBJ2-7 gives the full variable domain: DSGVTQTPKHLITATGQRVTLRCSPRSGDLSVYWYQQSLDQGLQFLIQYYNGEERAKGNILERFSAQQFPDLHSELNLSSLELGDSALYFCASSVAGGTSPYEQYFGPGTRLTVT.

The chain uses TRBV4-3 and TRBJ1-1; the D is unclear. Germline CDR1 LGHNA, CDR2 YSLEER. The V gene lost 2 bases and the J gene lost 6 bases, with 13 bases spanning the gap. The CDR3 spans 14 residues. CDR3: CASSQTQALAEAFF. The CDR3 bases are TGCGCCAGCAGCCAAACTCAGGCACTGGCTGAAGCTTTCTTT.

The CDR3 sequence is CASSLSGRNNEQFF. CDR3 nucleotides: TGTGCCAGCAGCTTGAGCGGTCGGAACAATGAGCAGTTCTTC. The chain couples TRBV7-2 to TRBJ2-1; possibly TRBD2 for D (5 bases). The CDR3 is 14 residues long. V was cut by 3 bases and J by 5 bases, with 11 bases left in between. Germline CDR1 and CDR2: SGHTA and FQGNSA.

The CDR3 reads CASSSHSTGIRGQPQHF. The CDR3 DNA reads as TGCGCCAGCAGCTCACACTCAACCGGGATCAGGGGACAGCCCCAGCATTTT. The V and J genes are TRBV4-1 and TRBJ1-5, with TRBD1 as a possible D gene (6 bases). Germline V lookup: CDR1 MGHRA, CDR2 YSYEKL. Trimming left V 5 bases short and J 7 bases short, with 24 bases between. This CDR3 region has 17 residues.

J is TRBJ2-3 and V is TRBV5-8; D not certain. The germline V and J ends were trimmed by 2 bases and 2 bases, with 12 bases remaining between them. The CDR3 has 15 residues. Germline assignment: CDR1 SGHTS and CDR2 YDEGEE. The CDR3 loop reads CASSFGGVTTDTQYF. Written as DNA, the CDR3 is TGTGCCAGCAGCTTCGGCGGCGTAACCACAGATACGCAGTATTTT.

The rearrangement joins TRBV5-8 to TRBJ2-2, with a weak D call TRBD1 (6 bases). This CDR3 spans 13 amino acids. The V end lost 1 base, the J end lost 9 bases, and 10 bases lay between the germline ends. Germline lookup yields CDR1 SGHTS and CDR2 YDEGEE. The CDR3 loop is CASSLQGMRELFF. The CDR3, as DNA: TGTGCCAGCAGCTTGCAGGGGATGAGGGAGCTGTTTTTT.

The chain combines TRBV5-8 with TRBJ1-5, with D hard to call. Germline V gene sequence: CDR1 SGHTS, CDR2 YDEGEE. This CDR3 has 13 residues. With 0 bases removed from V and 7 bases from J, the gap between germline ends came to 8 bases. This chain's CDR3 is CASSLVLRQPQHF. The DNA of the CDR3 is TGTGCCAGCAGCTTGGTCCTTAGGCAGCCCCAGCATTTT.

The gene calls are TRBV6-2 or TRBV6-3 and TRBJ2-7; 14 bases fit TRBD2. The CDR3 contains 18 residues. Germline CDR1 and CDR2: MNHEY and SVGEGT. The J segment lost 7 bases and the V segment lost 5 bases, leaving 16 bases of the junction unmatched. This CDR3 reads CASSVGTSGSRIMSEQYF. The CDR3 nucleotides read TGTGCCAGCAGTGTCGGGACTAGCGGGAGCCGGATAATGAGTGAGCAGTACTTC.

This clone is a singleton in its sample. The V call is TRBV28, the J call TRBJ2-7; D is possibly TRBD2 (6 bases). With 5 bases removed from V and 5 bases from J, the gap between germline ends came to 22 bases. CDR1 is MDHEN, CDR2 SYDVKM, per germline. The CDR3 is 16 amino acids. DNA for the CDR3: TGTGCCAGCAGTCCTCGTGACGGGGGAGGTGTAAACGAGCAGTACTTC. Its protein is CASSPRDGGGVNEQYF. Looking up the rest from reference TRBV28 and TRBJ2-7 gives the full variable domain: DVKVTQSSRYLVKRTGEKVFLECVQDMDHENMFWYRQDPGLGLRLIYFSYDVKMKEKGDIPEGYSVSREKKERFSLILESASTNQTSMYLCASSPRDGGGVNEQYFGPGTRLTVT.

The V and J genes are TRBV21-1 and TRBJ2-1. TRBV21-1 is listed as a pseudogene. This CDR3 is built from 12 residues. CDR3 sequence reads: CASSIADNEQFF. CDR3 nucleotide sequence: TGTGCCAGCAGCATAGCGGACAATGAGCAGTTCTTC.

The chain uses TRBV6-5 and TRBJ2-5; D is uncertain. Per germline, CDR1 MNHEY and CDR2 SVGAGI. CDR3 length: 14 residues. V was shortened by 8 bases and J by 9 bases, with 22 bases between the two germline ends. CDR3 loop: CASSVGLGDGAQYF. In DNA form, the CDR3 reads TGTGCCAGCTCGGTCGGGCTAGGAGATGGTGCCCAGTACTTC.

The count of this clone is one. The rearrangement links TRBV19 to TRBJ2-2; 9 nucleotides align to TRBD1. This CDR3 region has 15 residues. The V gene end was trimmed by 3 bases and the J gene end by 4 bases; junction bases not matched to a gene: 3. CDR1 and CDR2 (germline): LNHDA, SQIVND (reference sequence). This CDR3 is CASSIGDRVTGELFF. DNA of the CDR3: TGTGCCAGTAGTATCGGGGACAGGGTCACCGGGGAGCTGTTTTTT.

The chain links TRBV9 to TRBJ1-2; D unclear. In germline, CDR1 is SGDLS, CDR2 YYNGEE. Trimming took off 0 bases at V and 4 bases at J, with 10 bases between the two ends. The CDR3 is 14 amino acids. The CDR3 DNA is TGTGCCAGCAGCGTAGAGGCCAGGAGCTATGGCTACACCTTC. The encoded protein is CASSVEARSYGYTF.

The chain combines TRBV28 with TRBJ2-7, with TRBD1 identical over 7 bases. This CDR3 comprises 14 residues. CDR1 and CDR2 (germline): MDHEN, SYDVKM. With V trimmed by 5 bases and J by 1 base, 5 bases remained unmatched. The CDR3 DNA reads TGTGCCAGCAGTACCGGGACAGCATCCTACGAGCAGTACTTC. This codes for CASSTGTASYEQYF.

The chain uses TRBV7-9 and TRBJ1-1, with D maybe TRBD1 (5 bases). Germline V gene sequence: CDR1 SEHNR, CDR2 FQNEAQ (reference sequence). The CDR3 spans 15 residues. Trimming shortened V by 7 bases and J by 0 bases, and 15 bases separated the two germline ends. The DNA for the CDR3 is TGTGCCAGCACGCTCTCGACAGCTATGAACACTGAAGCTTTCTTT. This codes for CASTLSTAMNTEAFF.

The chain is built from TRBV5-1 and TRBJ2-1; D gene ambiguous. Germline V gene sequence: CDR1 SGHRS, CDR2 YFSETQ. Trimming shortened V by 1 base and J by 6 bases, and 11 bases separated the two germline ends. The CDR3 consists of 14 residues. The CDR3 DNA reads TGCGCCAGCAGCTTGTATCCTGACGGCAATGAGCAGTTCTTC. Amino acid sequence: CASSLYPDGNEQFF. Drawing the rest from reference TRBV5-1 and TRBJ2-1, the complete variable domain is KAGVTQTPRYLIKTRGQQVTLSCSPISGHRSVSWYQQTPGQGLQFLFEYFSETQRNKGNFPGRFSGRQFSNSRSEMNVSTLELGDSALYLCASSLYPDGNEQFFGPGTRLTVL.

To note about this clone: A read error may produce the germline difference seen at one junction end. This chain links TRBV7-7 with TRBJ1-4; D gene unclear. The V gene's germline CDR1 is SSHAT and CDR2 FNYEAQ (reference sequence). The CDR3 has 20 amino acids. As DNA, the CDR3 is TGTGCTAGCAGCTTACTTACCCACGATCTTCGGGGAAGAGGTAATGAAAAACTGTTTTTT. Amino acids: CASSLLTHDLRGRGNEKLFF.

The V gene is TRBV4-1, the J gene TRBJ2-7; 8 bases fit TRBD2. Germline-derived CDR1 and CDR2 are MGHRA and YSYEKL. After removal of 0 bases from V and 1 base from J, the junction contained 8 bases not matched to a gene. The CDR3 sequence is 17 residues long. In DNA, the CDR3 is TGCGCCAGCAGCCAAGATTGGTCGGGAGGGTTATCCTACGAGCAGTACTTC. This sequence encodes CASSQDWSGGLSYEQYF.

J is TRBJ1-6 and V is TRBV28; D uncertain. Between the trimmed V and J ends, which lost 5 bases and 3 bases, there was a span of 11 bases. Germline CDR1 and CDR2: MDHEN and SYDVKM. CDR3 length: 15 residues. The CDR3 protein is CASSQAGNYNSPLHF. Written as DNA, the CDR3 is TGTGCCAGCAGTCAGGCCGGAAACTATAATTCACCCCTCCACTTT. The entire variable domain, with the rest obtained from reference TRBV28 and TRBJ1-6, is as follows: DVKVTQSSRYLVKRTGEKVFLECVQDMDHENMFWYRQDPGLGLRLIYFSYDVKMKEKGDIPEGYSVSREKKERFSLILESASTNQTSMYLCASSQAGNYNSPLHFGNGTRLTVT.

The rearrangement uses TRBV6-2 or TRBV6-3 and TRBJ2-5, with 14 nucleotides matching TRBD2. This CDR3 has 13 residues. The germline gives CDR1 MNHEY, CDR2 SVGEGT. The V and J ends lost 5 bases and 7 bases, in that order; junction bases with no gene match: 0. CDR3 bases: TGTGCCAGCAGTGGACTAGCGGGAGGGACCCAGTACTTC. This codes for CASSGLAGGTQYF.

This clone showed up just a few times. The V gene is TRBV9, the J gene TRBJ1-6; 7 bases line up with TRBD1. CDR1 is SGDLS and CDR2 is YYNGEE in the germline V gene. This CDR3 spans 15 amino acids. V shed 2 bases, J shed 7 bases, and the junction held 6 bases outside the gene matches. The CDR3 DNA is TGTGCCAGCAGCGTGGATGGGACAGCCAATTCACCCCTCCACTTT. This encodes CASSVDGTANSPLHF.